This T cell receptor beta chain was identified during a study of patients and donors after allogeneic stem cell transplantation. The CDR3 covers 15 residues. CDR1 ENHRY and CDR2 SYGVKD come from the germline V gene. Deletions cut 0 bases from V and 4 bases from J, with 13 bases between. MiXCR was run by TCRdb on the RT-PCR reads, yielding one entry per CDR3 protein. This sample has some 880,000 distinct CDR3 sequences; roughly 18% occur once, and the top ten carry around 5.5%. The rearrangement links TRBV10-3 to TRBJ2-7, with D possibly TRBD1 on 5 matching bases. The sequence was collected from a human donor who was either an allogeneic HSCT recipient or a stem cell or donor lymphocyte infusion donor (not recorded which). It is not recorded whose cells these are; they may come from a transplant donor. Sequences were obtained from blood, either unsorted or a sorted T cell fraction (not recorded which). This chain's CDR3 is CAISESGREPYEQYF. Written as DNA, the CDR3 is TGTGCCATCAGTGAGTCAGGCAGGGAACCATACGAGCAGTACTTC.